This T cell receptor beta chain was profiled in a study of cytomegalovirus exposure and HLA in healthy donors. Study-wide results and caveats: Around 160 TCR beta chains were listed as cytomegalovirus-associated. In vitro confirmation showed a few CMV-associated chains to be CMV antigen specific.

Turning to this clone: Its antigen is as yet unknown.

TCRdb's table, derived via immunoSEQ multiplex PCR, lists solely in-frame clones and lacks some. Among under 400,000 clones listed, about nine tenths were seen once. The source material was PBMCs. This clonotype originated in a young woman in good health and CMV-seronegative.

CDR3 loop: CSVYSWGGTNAKYNEQFF. For the CDR3, the DNA is TGCAGCGTTTATAGTTGGGGGGGCACCAATGCCAAATACAATGAGCAGTTCTTC. V usage is TRBV29-1 and J usage is TRBJ2-1, with a possible D match to TRBD2 (7 bases). The germline V gene encodes CDR1 SQVTM and CDR2 ANQGSEA. CDR3 length: 18 residues. V was shortened by 5 bases and J by 4 bases, with 27 bases between the two germline ends.